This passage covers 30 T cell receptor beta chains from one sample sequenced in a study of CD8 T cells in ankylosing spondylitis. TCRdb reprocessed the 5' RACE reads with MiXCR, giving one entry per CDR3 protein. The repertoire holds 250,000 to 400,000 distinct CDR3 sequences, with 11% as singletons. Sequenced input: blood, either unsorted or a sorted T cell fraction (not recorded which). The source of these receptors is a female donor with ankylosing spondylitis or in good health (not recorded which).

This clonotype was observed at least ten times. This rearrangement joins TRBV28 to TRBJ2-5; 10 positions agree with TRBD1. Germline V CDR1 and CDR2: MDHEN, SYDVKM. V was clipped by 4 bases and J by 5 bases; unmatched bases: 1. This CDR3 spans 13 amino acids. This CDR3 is CASSWTGGETQYF. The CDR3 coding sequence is TGTGCCAGCAGTTGGACAGGGGGGGAGACCCAGTACTTC.

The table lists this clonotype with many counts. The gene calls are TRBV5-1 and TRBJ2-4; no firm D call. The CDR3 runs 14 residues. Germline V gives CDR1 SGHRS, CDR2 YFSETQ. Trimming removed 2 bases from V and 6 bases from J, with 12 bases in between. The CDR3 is CASSFPQALNIQYF. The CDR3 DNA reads TGCGCCAGCAGCTTCCCGCAAGCCCTAAACATTCAGTACTTC.

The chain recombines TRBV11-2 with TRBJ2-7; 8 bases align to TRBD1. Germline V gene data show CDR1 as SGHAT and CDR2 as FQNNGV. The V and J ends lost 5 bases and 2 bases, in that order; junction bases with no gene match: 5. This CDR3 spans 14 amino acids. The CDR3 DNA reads TGTGCCAGCAGCCCAGGGGGCTCCCCCTACGAGCAGTACTTC. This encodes CASSPGGSPYEQYF.

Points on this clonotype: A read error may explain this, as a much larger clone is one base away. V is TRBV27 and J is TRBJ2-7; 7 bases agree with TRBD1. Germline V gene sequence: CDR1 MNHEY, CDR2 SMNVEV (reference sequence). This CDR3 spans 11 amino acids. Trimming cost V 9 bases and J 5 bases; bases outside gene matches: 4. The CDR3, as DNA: TGTGCCAGTAACAGGGGCGACGAGCAGTACTTC. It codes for CASNRGDEQYF.

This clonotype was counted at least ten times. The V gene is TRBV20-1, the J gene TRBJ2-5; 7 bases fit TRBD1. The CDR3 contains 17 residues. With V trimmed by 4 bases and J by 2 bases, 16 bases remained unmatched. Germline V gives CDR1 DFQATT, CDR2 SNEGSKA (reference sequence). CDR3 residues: CSAKGQELVTSQETQYF. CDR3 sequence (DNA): TGCAGTGCTAAAGGACAGGAGCTTGTGACCTCTCAAGAGACCCAGTACTTC.

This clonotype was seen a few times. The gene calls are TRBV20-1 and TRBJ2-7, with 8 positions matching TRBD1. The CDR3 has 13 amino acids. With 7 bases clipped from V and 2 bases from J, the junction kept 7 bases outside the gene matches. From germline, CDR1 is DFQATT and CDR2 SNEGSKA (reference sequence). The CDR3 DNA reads TGCAGTGGGGAGGACAGGGTACCCTACGAGCAGTACTTC. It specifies CSGEDRVPYEQYF.

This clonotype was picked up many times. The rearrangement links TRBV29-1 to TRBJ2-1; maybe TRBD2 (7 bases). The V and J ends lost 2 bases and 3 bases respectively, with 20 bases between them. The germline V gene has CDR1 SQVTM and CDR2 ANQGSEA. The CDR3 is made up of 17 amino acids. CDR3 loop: CSVEPGGGEGLYNEQFF. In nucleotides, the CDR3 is TGCAGCGTTGAACCAGGAGGGGGGGAGGGCCTCTACAATGAGCAGTTCTTC.

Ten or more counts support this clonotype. CDR3 coding DNA: TGTGCCAGCAGCCACCGAGGGGGTGAGCAGTTCTTC. Protein: CASSHRGGEQFF. The gene calls are TRBV5-5 and TRBJ2-1; tentative D call: TRBD1 (6 bases). CDR3 length: 12 residues. In germline, CDR1 is SGHKS, CDR2 YYEKEE (reference sequence). Trimming removed 4 bases at V and 9 bases at J, with 11 bases between.

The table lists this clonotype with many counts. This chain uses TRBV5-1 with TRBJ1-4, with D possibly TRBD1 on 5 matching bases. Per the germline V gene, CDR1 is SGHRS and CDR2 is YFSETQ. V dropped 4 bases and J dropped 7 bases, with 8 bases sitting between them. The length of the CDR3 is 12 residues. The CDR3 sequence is CASSRRGEKLFF. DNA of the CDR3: TGCGCCAGCAGCCGTAGGGGTGAAAAACTGTTTTTT.

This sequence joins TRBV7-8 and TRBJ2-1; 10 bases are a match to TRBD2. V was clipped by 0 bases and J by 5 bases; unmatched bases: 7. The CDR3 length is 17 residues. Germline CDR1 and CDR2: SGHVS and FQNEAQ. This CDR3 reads CASSLATAGGPNNEQFF. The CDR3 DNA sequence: TGTGCCAGCAGCTTAGCGACAGCGGGGGGGCCAAACAATGAGCAGTTCTTC. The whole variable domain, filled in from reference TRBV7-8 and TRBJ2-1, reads GAGVSQSPRYKVAKRGQDVALRCDPISGHVSLFWYQQALGQGPEFLTYFQNEAQLDKSGLPSDRFFAERPEGSVSTLKIQRTQQEDSAVYLCASSLATAGGPNNEQFFGPGTRLTVL.

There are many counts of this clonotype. This chain's CDR3 is CAISVGGSTNEQFF. CDR3 DNA: TGTGCCATCAGTGTGGGCGGGAGTACAAATGAGCAGTTCTTC. The chain recombines TRBV10-3 with TRBJ2-1; 7 bases align to TRBD2. Germline trimming cut 4 bases from V and 7 bases from J; bases unmatched to any gene: 7. CDR3 length: 14 amino acids. Germline lookup yields CDR1 ENHRY and CDR2 SYGVKD.

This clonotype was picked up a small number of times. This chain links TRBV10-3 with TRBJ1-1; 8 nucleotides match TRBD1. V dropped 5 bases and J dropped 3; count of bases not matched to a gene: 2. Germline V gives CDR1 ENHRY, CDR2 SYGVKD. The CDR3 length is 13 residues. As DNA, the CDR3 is TGTGCCATCAGTCTGGACAGGGACACTGAAGCTTTCTTT. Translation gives CAISLDRDTEAFF.

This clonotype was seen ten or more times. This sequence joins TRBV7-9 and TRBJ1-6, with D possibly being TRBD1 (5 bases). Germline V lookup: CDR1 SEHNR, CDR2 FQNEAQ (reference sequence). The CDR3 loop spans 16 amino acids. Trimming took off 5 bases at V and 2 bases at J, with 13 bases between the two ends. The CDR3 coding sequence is TGTGCCAGCAGCGCGCCAAGGGGTGCCTATAATTCACCCCTCCACTTT. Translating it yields CASSAPRGAYNSPLHF.

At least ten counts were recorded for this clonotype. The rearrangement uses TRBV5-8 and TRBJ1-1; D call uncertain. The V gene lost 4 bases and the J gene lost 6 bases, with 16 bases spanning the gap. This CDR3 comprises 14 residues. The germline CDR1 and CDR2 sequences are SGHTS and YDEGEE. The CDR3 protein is CASSTKLGFAEAFF. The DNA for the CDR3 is TGTGCCAGCAGCACTAAGCTTGGGTTCGCTGAAGCTTTCTTT.

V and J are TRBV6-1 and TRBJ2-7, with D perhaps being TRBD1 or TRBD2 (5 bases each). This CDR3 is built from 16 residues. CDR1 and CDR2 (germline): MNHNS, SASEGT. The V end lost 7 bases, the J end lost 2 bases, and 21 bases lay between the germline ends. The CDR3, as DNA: TGTGCCAGCACCTACGTTTCGGGACGGACACCCTACGAGCAGTACTTC. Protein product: CASTYVSGRTPYEQYF.

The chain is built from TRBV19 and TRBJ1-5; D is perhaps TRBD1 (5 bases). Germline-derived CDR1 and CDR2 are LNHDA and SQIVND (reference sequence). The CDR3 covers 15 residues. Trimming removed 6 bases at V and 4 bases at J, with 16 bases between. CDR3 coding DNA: TGTGCCAGTAGACCGGATAGGGCAGGGAATCAGCCCCAGCATTTT. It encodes CASRPDRAGNQPQHF.

CDR3 DNA: TGTGCCAGCAGCTTATCAGCGAACACTGAAGCTTTCTTT. Its protein product is CASSLSANTEAFF. The genes are TRBV7-6 and TRBJ1-1; no firm D call. Trimming removed 2 bases from V and 1 base from J, with 5 bases in between. This CDR3 spans 13 amino acids. CDR1 is SGHVS, CDR2 FNYEAQ, per germline.

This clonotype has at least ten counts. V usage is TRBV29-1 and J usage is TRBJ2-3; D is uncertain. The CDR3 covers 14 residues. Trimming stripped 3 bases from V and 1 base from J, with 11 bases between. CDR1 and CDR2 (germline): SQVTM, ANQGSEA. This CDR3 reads CSVDLLSGTDTQYF. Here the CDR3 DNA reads TGCAGCGTTGATTTACTTTCAGGCACAGATACGCAGTATTTT.

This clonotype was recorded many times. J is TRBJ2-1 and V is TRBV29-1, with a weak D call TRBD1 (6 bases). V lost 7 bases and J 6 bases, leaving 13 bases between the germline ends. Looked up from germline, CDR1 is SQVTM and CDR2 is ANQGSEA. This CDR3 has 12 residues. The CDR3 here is CSALTGGNEQFF. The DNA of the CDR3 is TGCAGCGCTCTGACAGGAGGCAATGAGCAGTTCTTC.

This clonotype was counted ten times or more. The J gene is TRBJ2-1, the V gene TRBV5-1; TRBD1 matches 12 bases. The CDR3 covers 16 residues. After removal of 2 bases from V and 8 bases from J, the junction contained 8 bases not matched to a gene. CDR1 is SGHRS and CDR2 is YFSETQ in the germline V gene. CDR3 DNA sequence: TGCGCCAGCAGCTTCCGGGACAGGGGGCTCTTGGATGAGCAGTTCTTC. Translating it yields CASSFRDRGLLDEQFF. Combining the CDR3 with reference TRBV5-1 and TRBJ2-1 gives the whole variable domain KAGVTQTPRYLIKTRGQQVTLSCSPISGHRSVSWYQQTPGQGLQFLFEYFSETQRNKGNFPGRFSGRQFSNSRSEMNVSTLELGDSALYLCASSFRDRGLLDEQFFGPGTRLTVL.

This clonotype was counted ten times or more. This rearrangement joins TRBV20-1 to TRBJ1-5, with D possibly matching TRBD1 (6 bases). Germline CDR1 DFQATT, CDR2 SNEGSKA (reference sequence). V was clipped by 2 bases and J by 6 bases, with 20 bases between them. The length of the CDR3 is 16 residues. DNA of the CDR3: TGCAGTGCTAGAATGGTATCGGATGGGGGCCTTCAGCCCCAGCATTTT. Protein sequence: CSARMVSDGGLQPQHF.

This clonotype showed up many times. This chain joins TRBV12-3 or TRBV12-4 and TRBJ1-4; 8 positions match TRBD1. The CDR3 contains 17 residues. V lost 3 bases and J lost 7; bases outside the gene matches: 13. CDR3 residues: CASSFRDRPKGGEKLFF. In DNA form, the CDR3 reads TGTGCCAGCAGTTTCCGGGACAGGCCGAAAGGGGGTGAAAAACTGTTTTTT.

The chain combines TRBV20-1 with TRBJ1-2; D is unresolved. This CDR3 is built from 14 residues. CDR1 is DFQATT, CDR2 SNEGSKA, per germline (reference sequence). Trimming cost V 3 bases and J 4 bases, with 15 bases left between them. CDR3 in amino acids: CSASSKGFGYGYTF. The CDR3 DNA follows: TGCAGTGCTAGTAGTAAAGGGTTTGGCTATGGCTACACCTTC.

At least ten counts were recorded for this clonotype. DNA for the CDR3: TGTGCCAGCAGTTTGTGGCGGGCCAACACCGGGGAGCTGTTTTTT. Amino acids: CASSLWRANTGELFF. This sequence joins TRBV27 and TRBJ2-2, with D perhaps matching TRBD2 (5 bases). The CDR3 has 15 amino acids. Trimming cost V 3 bases and J 2 bases, with 10 bases left between them. Germline V lookup: CDR1 MNHEY, CDR2 SMNVEV (reference sequence).

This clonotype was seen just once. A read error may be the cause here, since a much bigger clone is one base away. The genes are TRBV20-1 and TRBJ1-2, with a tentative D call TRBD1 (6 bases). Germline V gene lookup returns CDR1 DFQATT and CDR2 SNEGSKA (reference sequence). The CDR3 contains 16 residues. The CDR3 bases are TGCAGTGCTAAACAGGGCGCTCGGATAAGGCGTTATGGCTACCCCTTC. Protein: CSAKQGARIRRYGYPF.

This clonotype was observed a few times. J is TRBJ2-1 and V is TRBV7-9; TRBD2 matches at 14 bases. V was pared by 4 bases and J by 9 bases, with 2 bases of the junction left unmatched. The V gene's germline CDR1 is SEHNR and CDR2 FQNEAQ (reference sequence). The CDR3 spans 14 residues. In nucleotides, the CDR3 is TGTGCCAGCAGCTCCGGGACTAGCGGGGGTGAGCAGTTCTTC. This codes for CASSSGTSGGEQFF. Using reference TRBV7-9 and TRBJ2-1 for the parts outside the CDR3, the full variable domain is DTGVSQNPRHKITKRGQNVTFRCDPISEHNRLYWYRQTLGQGPEFLTYFQNEAQLEKSRLLSDRFSAERPKGSFSTLEIQRTEQGDSAMYLCASSSGTSGGEQFFGPGTRLTVL.

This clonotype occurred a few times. The CDR3 is CASRQGRDTGELFF. As DNA, the CDR3 is TGTGCCAGCAGGCAGGGGAGAGACACCGGGGAGCTGTTTTTT. The chain combines TRBV7-7 with TRBJ2-2; a possible D gene is TRBD1 (6 bases). CDR1 is SSHAT, CDR2 FNYEAQ, per germline (reference sequence). The ends were cut back, 6 bases at V and 3 bases at J, with 11 bases in the middle. The CDR3 contains 14 residues.

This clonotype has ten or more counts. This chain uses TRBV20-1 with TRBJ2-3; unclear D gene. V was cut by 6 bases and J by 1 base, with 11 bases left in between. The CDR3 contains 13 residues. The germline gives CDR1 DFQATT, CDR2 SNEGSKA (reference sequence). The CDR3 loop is CSARPGRTDTQYF. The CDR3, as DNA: TGCAGTGCCCGCCCCGGACGCACAGATACGCAGTATTTT.

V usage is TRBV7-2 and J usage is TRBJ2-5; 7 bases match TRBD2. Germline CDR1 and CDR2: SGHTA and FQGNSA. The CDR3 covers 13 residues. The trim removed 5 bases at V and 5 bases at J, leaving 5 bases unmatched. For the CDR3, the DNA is TGTGCCAGCAGCCGGGGGGTCATGGAGACCCAGTACTTC. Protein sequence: CASSRGVMETQYF. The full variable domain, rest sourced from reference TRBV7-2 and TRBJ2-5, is GAGVSQSPSNKVTEKGKDVELRCDPISGHTALYWYRQSLGQGLEFLIYFQGNSAPDKSGLPSDRFSAERTGGSVSTLTIQRTQQEDSAVYLCASSRGVMETQYFGPGTRLLVL.

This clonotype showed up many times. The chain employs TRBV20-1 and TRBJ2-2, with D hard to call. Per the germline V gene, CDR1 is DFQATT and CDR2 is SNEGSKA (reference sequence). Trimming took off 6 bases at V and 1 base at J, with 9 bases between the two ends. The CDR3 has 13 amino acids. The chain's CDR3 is CSANYLNTGELFF. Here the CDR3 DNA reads TGCAGTGCCAACTATTTGAACACCGGGGAGCTGTTTTTT.